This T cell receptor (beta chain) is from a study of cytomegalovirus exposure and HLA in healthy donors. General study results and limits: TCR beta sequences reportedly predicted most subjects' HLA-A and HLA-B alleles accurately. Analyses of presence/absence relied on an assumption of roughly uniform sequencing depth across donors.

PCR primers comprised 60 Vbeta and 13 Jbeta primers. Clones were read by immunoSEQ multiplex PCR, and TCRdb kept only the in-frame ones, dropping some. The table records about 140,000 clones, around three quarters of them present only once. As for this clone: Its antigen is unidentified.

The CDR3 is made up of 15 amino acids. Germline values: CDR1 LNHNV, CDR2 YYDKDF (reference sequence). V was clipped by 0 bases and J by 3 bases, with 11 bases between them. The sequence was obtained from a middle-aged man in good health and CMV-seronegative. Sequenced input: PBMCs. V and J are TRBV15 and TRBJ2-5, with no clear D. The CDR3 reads CATSRDLRPEETQYF. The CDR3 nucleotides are TGTGCCACCAGCAGAGATCTCCGCCCGGAAGAGACCCAGTACTTC.